This T cell receptor beta chain was captured by sequencing in a study of cytomegalovirus exposure and HLA in healthy donors. Overall study findings and caveats: Rarity marked most TCR sequences, yet some public TCRs occurred in many donors.

The study ran its PCR with 60 Vbeta and 13 Jbeta primers. In the original analysis: As a later analysis found, there were 80 million or so unique TCR beta chains, of which roughly 11 million were shared. Sequencing used immunoSEQ multiplex PCR; TCRdb keeps in-frame clones, though not all of them. V and J calls and clone size are as listed in that table; D and trimming were resolved from the DNA. Of a few hundred thousand clones detected, 80% to 95% appear once; the ten largest clones hold approximately 1.5%. The table lists this clone with a few counts. What it binds is not known. Germline-derived CDR1 and CDR2 are KGHSH and LQKENI. Trimming removed 3 bases from V and 4 bases from J; junction bases left unmatched: 8. This CDR3 has 17 amino acids. In nominal health when sampled, donors likely had unrecorded immune exposures nonetheless.

The chain combines TRBV18 with TRBJ2-1; TRBD2 agrees at 11 bases. This clonotype originated in a girl aged 2 to 10 in good health and CMV-seronegative. The specimen was PBMCs. The CDR3 region is CASSPQPGLAVYNEQFF. The CDR3 DNA sequence: TGTGCCAGCTCACCTCAACCGGGACTAGCGGTATACAATGAGCAGTTCTTC.